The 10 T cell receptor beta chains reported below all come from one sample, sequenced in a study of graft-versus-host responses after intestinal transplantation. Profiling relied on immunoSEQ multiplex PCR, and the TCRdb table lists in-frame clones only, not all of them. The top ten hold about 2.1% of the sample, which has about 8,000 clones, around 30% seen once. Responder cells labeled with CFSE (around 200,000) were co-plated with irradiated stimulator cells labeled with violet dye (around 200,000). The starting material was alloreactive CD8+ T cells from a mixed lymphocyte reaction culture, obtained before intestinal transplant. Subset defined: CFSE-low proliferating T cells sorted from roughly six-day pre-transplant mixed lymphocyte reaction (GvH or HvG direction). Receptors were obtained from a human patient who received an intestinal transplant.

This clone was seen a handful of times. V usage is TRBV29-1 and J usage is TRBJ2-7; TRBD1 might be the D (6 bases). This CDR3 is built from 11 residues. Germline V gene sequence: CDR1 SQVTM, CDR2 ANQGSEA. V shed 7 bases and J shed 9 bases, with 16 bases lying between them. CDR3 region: CSAAITGWQYF. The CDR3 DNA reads TGCAGCGCCGCGATAACAGGGTGGCAGTACTTC.

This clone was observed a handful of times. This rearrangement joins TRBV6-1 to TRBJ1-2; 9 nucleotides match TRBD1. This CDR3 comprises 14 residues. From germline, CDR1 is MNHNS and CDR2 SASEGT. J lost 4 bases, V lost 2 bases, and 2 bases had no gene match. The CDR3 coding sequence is TGTGCCAGCAGTGAATGGACAGGGGTCTATGGCTACACCTTC. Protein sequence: CASSEWTGVYGYTF.

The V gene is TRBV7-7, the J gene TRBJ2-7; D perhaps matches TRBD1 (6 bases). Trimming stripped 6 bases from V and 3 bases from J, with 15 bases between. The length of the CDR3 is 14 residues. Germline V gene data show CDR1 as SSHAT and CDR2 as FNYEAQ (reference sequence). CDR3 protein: CASRRPGHHYEQYF. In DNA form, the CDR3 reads TGTGCCAGCAGGCGTCCGGGACACCACTACGAGCAGTACTTC.

The CDR3 DNA follows: TGTGCAAGTCGCTACAAAGGACAGGGAGTATCTGGGGCCAACGTCCTGACTTTC. Translation gives CASRYKGQGVSGANVLTF. The chain uses TRBV12-2 and TRBJ2-6; TRBD1 is the table's D call and was not checked against the DNA. TRBV12-2 is a listed pseudogene. The CDR3 runs 18 residues.

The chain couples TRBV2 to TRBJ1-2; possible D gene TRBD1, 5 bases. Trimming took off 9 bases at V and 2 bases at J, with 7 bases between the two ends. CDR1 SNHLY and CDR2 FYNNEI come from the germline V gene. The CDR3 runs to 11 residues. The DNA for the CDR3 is TGTGCCAGTCAGGGAAACTATGGCTACACCTTC. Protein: CASQGNYGYTF.

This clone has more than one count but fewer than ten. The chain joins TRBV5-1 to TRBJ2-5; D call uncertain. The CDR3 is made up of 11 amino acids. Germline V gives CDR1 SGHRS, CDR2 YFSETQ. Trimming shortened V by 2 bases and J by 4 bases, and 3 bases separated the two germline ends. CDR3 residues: CASSFSETQYF. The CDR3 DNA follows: TGCGCCAGCAGCTTCTCAGAGACCCAGTACTTC.

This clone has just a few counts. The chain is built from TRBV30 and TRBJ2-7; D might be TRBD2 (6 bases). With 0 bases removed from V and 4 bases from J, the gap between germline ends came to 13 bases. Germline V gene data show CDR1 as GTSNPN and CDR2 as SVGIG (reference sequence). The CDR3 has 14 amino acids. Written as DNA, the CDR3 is TGTGCCTGGAGTGTACTCGGAGGGAGTTACGAGCAGTACTTC. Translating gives CAWSVLGGSYEQYF.

As DNA, the CDR3 is TGTGCCAGCAGTGAAGCAGGGGGCGTTACTGAAGCTTTCTTT. Amino acids: CASSEAGGVTEAFF. This chain joins TRBV2 and TRBJ1-1; TRBD1 agrees at 7 bases. V trimming: 0 bases; J trimming: 5 bases; junction bases outside the gene matches: 3. This CDR3 has 14 residues. In germline, CDR1 is SNHLY, CDR2 FYNNEI.

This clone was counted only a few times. CDR3 bases: TGTGCCAGTCGAAGGGTGGCGCGGGGCACTGAAGCTTTCTTT. Translating it yields CASRRVARGTEAFF. V usage is TRBV19 and J usage is TRBJ1-1, with no clear D. The V gene lost 8 bases and the J gene lost 4 bases, with 17 bases spanning the gap. The CDR3 is made up of 14 amino acids. CDR1 is LNHDA, CDR2 SQIVND, per germline (reference sequence).

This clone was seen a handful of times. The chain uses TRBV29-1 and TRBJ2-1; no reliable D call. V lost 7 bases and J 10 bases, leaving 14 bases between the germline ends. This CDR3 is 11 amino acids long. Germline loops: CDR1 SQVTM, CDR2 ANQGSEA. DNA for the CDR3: TGCAGCGGGTCCTTGAGGCAAGAGCAGTTCTTC. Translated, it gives CSGSLRQEQFF.